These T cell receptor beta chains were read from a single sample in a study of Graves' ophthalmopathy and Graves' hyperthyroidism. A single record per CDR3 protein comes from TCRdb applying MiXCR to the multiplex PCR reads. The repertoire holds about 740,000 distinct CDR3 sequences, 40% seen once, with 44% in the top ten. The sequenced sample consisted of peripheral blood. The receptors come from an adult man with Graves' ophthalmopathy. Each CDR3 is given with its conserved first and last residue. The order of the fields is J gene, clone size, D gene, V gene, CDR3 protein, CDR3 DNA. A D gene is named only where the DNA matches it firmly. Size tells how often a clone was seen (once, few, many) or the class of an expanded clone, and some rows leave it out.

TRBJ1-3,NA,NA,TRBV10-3,CASTSHRVPGNTIYF,TGTGCCAGCACCTCACACAGGGTTCCGGGAAACACCATATATTTT
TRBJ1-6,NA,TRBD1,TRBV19,CASRDRGLGSPLHF,TGTGCCAGCCGGGACAGGGGCTTGGGTTCACCCCTCCACTTT
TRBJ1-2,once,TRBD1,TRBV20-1,CSAGDRAGYTF,TGCAGTGCCGGGGACAGGGCTGGCTACACCTTC
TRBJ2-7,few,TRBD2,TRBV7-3,CASSWSGRGQYF,TGTGCCAGCAGTTGGAGCGGGAGGGGGCAGTACTTC
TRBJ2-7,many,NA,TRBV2,CASSSQSSYEQYF,TGTGCCAGCAGTTCACAGAGCTCCTACGAGCAGTACTTC
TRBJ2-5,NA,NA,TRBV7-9,CASSPPGRAETQYF,TGTGCCAGCAGCCCCCCCGGCCGGGCGGAGACCCAGTACTTC
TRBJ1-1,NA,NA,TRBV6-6,CASTHFTGNTEAFF,TGTGCCAGCACTCATTTCACGGGGAACACTGAAGCTTTCTTT
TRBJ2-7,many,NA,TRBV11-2,CASSLETAYEQYF,TGTGCCAGCAGCTTAGAAACGGCCTACGAGCAGTACTTC
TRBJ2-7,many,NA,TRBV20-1,CSARGRTYEQYF,TGCAGTGCTAGGGGGAGGACCTACGAGCAGTACTTC
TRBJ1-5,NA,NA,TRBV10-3,CASSYSHITQDRADQPQHF,TGTGCCAGCAGTTACTCGCACATCACACAGGACCGGGCGGATCAGCCCCAGCATTTT
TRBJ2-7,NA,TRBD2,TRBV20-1,CSAWLAGPYEQYF,TGCAGTGCTTGGTTAGCGGGGCCCTACGAGCAGTACTTC
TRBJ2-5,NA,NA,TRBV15,CATSSPAPAQETQYF,TGTGCCACCAGCAGCCCGGCCCCCGCACAAGAGACCCAGTACTTC
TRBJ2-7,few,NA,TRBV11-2,CASSSGPLSYEQYF,TGTGCCAGCAGCTCCGGGCCCCTATCCTACGAGCAGTACTTC
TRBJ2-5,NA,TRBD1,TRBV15,CAAQTGRQETQYF,TGTGCCGCCCAGACAGGGCGCCAAGAGACCCAGTACTTC
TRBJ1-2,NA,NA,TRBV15,CATRTNYGYTF,TGTGCCACCCGGACAAACTATGGCTACACCTTC
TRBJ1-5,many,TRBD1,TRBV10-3,CAIGSGGESQPQHF,TGTGCCATCGGCTCAGGGGGCGAAAGTCAGCCCCAGCATTTT
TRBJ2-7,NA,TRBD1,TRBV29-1,CSVEKQGVASEQYF,TGCAGCGTTGAAAAACAGGGGGTGGCGAGTGAGCAGTACTTC
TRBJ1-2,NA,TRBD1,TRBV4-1,CANSQGTGGGYGYTF,TGCGCCAACAGCCAAGGGACAGGGGGCGGCTATGGCTACACCTTC
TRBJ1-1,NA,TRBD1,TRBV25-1,CASLGQGAADTEAFF,TGTGCCAGCTTGGGGCAGGGGGCGGCGGACACTGAAGCTTTCTTT
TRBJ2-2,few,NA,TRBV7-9,CASSLEGSGELFF,TGTGCCAGCAGCTTAGAAGGGTCCGGGGAGCTGTTTTTT
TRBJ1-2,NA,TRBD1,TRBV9,CASSVATDRGYGYTF,TGTGCCAGCAGCGTAGCCACCGACAGGGGGTATGGCTACACCTTC
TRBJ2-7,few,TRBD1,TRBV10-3,CATRDSTSYEQYF,TGTGCCACCCGGGACAGTACCTCCTACGAGCAGTACTTC
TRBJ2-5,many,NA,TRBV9,CASSYRERETQYF,TGTGCCAGCAGCTATCGGGAGAGGGAGACCCAGTACTTC
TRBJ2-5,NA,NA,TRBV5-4,CASSEQKETQYF,TGTGCCAGCAGTGAACAAAAAGAGACCCAGTACTTC
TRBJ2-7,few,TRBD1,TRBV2,CASRPSDRTFHEQYF,TGTGCCAGCAGACCTTCGGACAGGACTTTTCACGAGCAGTACTTC
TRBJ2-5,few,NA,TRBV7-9,CASSGGGGKETQYF,TGTGCCAGCAGTGGGGGTGGAGGGAAAGAGACCCAGTACTTC
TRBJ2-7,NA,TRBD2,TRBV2,CAISESASGIEQYF,TGTGCCATCAGTGAGTCGGCTAGCGGGATCGAGCAGTACTTC
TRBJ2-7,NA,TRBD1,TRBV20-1,CSFFTGTGFSEQYF,TGCAGTTTTTTCACCGGGACAGGGTTCTCCGAGCAGTACTTC
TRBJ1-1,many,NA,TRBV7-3,CASSLMAGLTEAFF,TGTGCCAGCAGCTTAATGGCAGGTCTAACGGAAGCTTTCTTT
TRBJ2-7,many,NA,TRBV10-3,CAVWTPEESEQYF,TGTGCCGTATGGACTCCTGAGGAGTCCGAGCAGTACTTC
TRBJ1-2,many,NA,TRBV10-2,CASSESRDANYGYTF,TGCGCCAGCAGTGAATCCCGGGACGCCAACTATGGCTACACCTTC
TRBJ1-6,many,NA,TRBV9,CASSVHRVNSPLHF,TGTGCCAGCAGCGTCCACAGAGTAAATTCACCCCTCCACTTT
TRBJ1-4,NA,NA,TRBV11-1,CASCEESGKLFF,TGTGCCAGCTGCGAGGAGAGTGGAAAACTGTTTTTT
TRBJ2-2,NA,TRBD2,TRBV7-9,CASSFRGGDTGELFF,TGTGCCAGCAGCTTCCGCGGGGGGGACACCGGGGAGCTGTTTTTT
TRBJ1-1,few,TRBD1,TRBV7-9,CASSPQQGTTEAFF,TGTGCCAGCAGCCCACAACAGGGGACCACTGAAGCTTTCTTT
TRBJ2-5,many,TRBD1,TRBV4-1,CASSTGQGTQQTQYF,TGCGCCAGCAGCACGGGACAGGGGACTCAACAGACCCAGTACTTC
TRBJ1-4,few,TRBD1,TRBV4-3,CASSQVPGQGRGEKLFF,TGCGCCAGCAGCCAAGTCCCGGGACAGGGTCGAGGGGAAAAACTGTTTTTT
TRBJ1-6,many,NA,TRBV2,CASQARNSPLHF,TGTGCCAGCCAGGCCAGAAATTCACCCCTCCACTTT
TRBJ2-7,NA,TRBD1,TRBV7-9,CASSQVRGGQGAYEQYF,TGTGCCAGCAGCCAAGTGAGGGGGGGACAGGGTGCCTACGAGCAGTACTTC
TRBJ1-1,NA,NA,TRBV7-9,CASGDGPTEAFF,TGTGCCAGCGGCGACGGCCCCACTGAAGCTTTCTTT
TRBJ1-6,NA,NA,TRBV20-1,CSASRLAGGTNSPLHF,TGCAGTGCTAGTAGACTAGCGGGGGGAACTAATTCACCCCTCCACTTT
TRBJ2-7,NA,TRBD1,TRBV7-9,CASSLRTGANSYEQYF,TGTGCCAGCAGCTTAAGGACAGGGGCGAATTCCTACGAGCAGTACTTC
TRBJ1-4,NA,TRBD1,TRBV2,CASSRQGAEKLFF,TGTGCCAGCAGTAGGCAGGGGGCTGAAAAACTGTTTTTT
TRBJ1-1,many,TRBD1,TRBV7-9,CASRQGLDTEAFF,TGTGCCAGCCGACAGGGATTAGACACTGAAGCTTTCTTT
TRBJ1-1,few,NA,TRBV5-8,CASTPVGDLTEAFF,TGTGCCAGCACCCCGGTCGGGGATCTGACTGAAGCTTTCTTT
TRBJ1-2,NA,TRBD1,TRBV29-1,CSVEGQGGLGYGYTF,TGCAGCGTTGAAGGACAGGGGGGTCTGGGCTATGGCTACACCTTC
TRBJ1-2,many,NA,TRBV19,CASSNRGGGGYGYTF,TGTGCCAGTAGTAACCGCGGGGGCGGCGGCTATGGCTACACCTTC
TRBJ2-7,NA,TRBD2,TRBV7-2,CASSLGLAATYEQYF,TGTGCCAGCAGCTTGGGTCTAGCGGCAACCTACGAGCAGTACTTC
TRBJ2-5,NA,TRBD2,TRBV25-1,CASSGSSGVVETQYF,TGTGCCAGCAGTGGATCTAGCGGGGTGGTGGAGACCCAGTACTTC
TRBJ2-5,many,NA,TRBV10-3,CAISGRGGQETQYF,TGTGCCATCAGTGGCAGGGGAGGACAAGAGACCCAGTACTTC
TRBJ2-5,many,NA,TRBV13,CASTNRETQYF,TGTGCCAGCACGAACAGGGAGACCCAGTACTTC